This T cell receptor beta chain comes out of a study of T cells in Graves' hyperthyroidism and ophthalmopathy. The table lists this clonotype with many counts. Antigen unknown. Amplification targeted TCR beta CDR3 regions from RNA transcripts. HTBI primers were used for first-round RT-PCR of the TCR CDR3. Each CDR3 protein gets one entry after TCRdb re-called the multiplex PCR reads with MiXCR. The profile covers approximately 490,000 distinct CDR3 sequences, with approximately 22% appearing a single time and 49% taken by the ten largest. Study observations and caveats: Ophthalmopathy got predicted by the model a median roughly 6.4 months before its onset.

The study excluded patients with uncontrolled infection, other autoimmune disease, pregnancy or lactation. For the diagnoses, clinical symptoms, serum thyroxine and TRAb, thyroid ultrasound and orbital computed tomography were used. This clonotype was sampled from a woman between 65 and 79 years old with Graves' ophthalmopathy. Material: blood.

The chain's CDR3 is CASSLAAANYGYTF. DNA of the CDR3: TGTGCCAGCAGTTTAGCGGCGGCTAACTATGGCTACACCTTC. The genes are TRBV12-3 or TRBV12-4 and TRBJ1-2; D is ambiguous. The CDR3 spans 14 residues. V was cut by 0 bases and J by 0 bases, with 5 bases left in between.